Reported below is one T cell receptor (beta chain). CDR3 length: 16 amino acids. The V end was cut by 5 bases, the J end by 6 bases, with 20 bases between. From germline, CDR1 is SNHLY and CDR2 FYNNEI. Blood samples were obtained at baseline, cycle 4 day 1, and cycle 7 day 1. These data are taken from a study of OX40 agonist ivuxolimab in advanced cancers. Study-level background: Each patient was given ivuxolimab into a vein every 2 weeks, at 0.01 to 10 mg/kg.

Produced via immunoSEQ multiplex PCR; TCRdb's table is partial and in-frame only. The repertoire holds more than 45,000 clones, about 90% seen once, with more than 6.5% in the top ten. The receptor's source is an adult with an advanced solid tumor such as melanoma, head and neck, liver or kidney cancer. The gene calls are TRBV2 and TRBJ2-1, with D possibly matching TRBD2 (6 bases). The material sequenced was CD4+ or CD8+ T cells sorted from blood, taken in a trial of the OX40 agonist ivuxolimab. CDR3 bases: TGTGCCAGCAGTCCGCGGGACGGCCGTAGTGGCAATGAGCAGTTCTTC. Encoded protein: CASSPRDGRSGNEQFF.